This T cell receptor beta chain was sequenced for a study of regulatory T cells in long-lasting Graves disease. This sample's time point: newly diagnosed GD, antithyroid drugs for less than 3 months. With RNA extracted from PBMCs as input, the TCR library was made. Study-level findings and limits: Persistent disease samples used TRBV28, TRBJ1-2 and TRBJ2-5 preferentially.

CDR3 regions were amplified by Arm-PCR using iRepertoire HTBI primers to build TCR beta libraries. TCRdb re-called the multiplex PCR reads through MiXCR, storing one row per CDR3 protein. Of 450,000 to 700,000 distinct CDR3 sequences listed, about 13% were seen once; the top ten hold about 9.1%. Trimming removed 6 bases from V and 8 bases from J; junction bases left unmatched: 4. Germline loops: CDR1 SEHNR, CDR2 FQNEAQ (reference sequence). The CDR3 loop spans 14 amino acids. The sample holds a few counts of this clonotype. Its cognate antigen is unknown. These data were also reused for a study on T cells in Graves' hyperthyroidism and ophthalmopathy.

This clonotype originated in a man aged 30-40 years with Graves disease. The material sequenced was peripheral blood mononuclear cells (PBMCs), taken at new diagnosis, from a patient treated with antithyroid drugs. The J gene is TRBJ2-1, the V gene TRBV7-9; TRBD2 agrees at 13 bases. The CDR3 coding sequence is TGTGCCAGCAGAATACTAGCGGGAGGGGATGAGCAGTTCTTC. Amino acids: CASRILAGGDEQFF. Complete variable domain (other parts from reference TRBV7-9 and TRBJ2-1): DTGVSQNPRHKITKRGQNVTFRCDPISEHNRLYWYRQTLGQGPEFLTYFQNEAQLEKSRLLSDRFSAERPKGSFSTLEIQRTEQGDSAMYLCASRILAGGDEQFFGPGTRLTVL.